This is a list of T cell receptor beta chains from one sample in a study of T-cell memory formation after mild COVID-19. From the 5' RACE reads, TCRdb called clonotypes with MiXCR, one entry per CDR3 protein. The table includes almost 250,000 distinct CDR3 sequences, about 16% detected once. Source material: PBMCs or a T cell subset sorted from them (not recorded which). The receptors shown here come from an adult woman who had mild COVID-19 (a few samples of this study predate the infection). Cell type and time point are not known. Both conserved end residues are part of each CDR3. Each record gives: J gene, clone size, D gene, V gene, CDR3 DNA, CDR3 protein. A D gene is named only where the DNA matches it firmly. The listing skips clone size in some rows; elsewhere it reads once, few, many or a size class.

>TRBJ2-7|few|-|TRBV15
TGTGCCACCAGCAGAGATTGGGGCGGCGAGCAGTACTTC
CATSRDWGGEQYF
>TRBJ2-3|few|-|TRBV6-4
TGTGCCAGCGGGGGGCACACAGATACGCAGTATTTT
CASGGHTDTQYF
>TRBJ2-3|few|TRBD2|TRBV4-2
TGTGCCAGCAGCGAAGCGGGAGAGGATACGCAGTATTTT
CASSEAGEDTQYF
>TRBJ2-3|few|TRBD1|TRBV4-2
TGTGCCAGCAGGCGAACAGGGGGTATTATCGCGCAGTATTTT
CASRRTGGIIAQYF
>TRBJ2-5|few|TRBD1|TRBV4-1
TGCGCCAGCAGCCACCTCCGGGACAGGCAGTACTTC
CASSHLRDRQYF
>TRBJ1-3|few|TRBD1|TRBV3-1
TGTGCCAGCAGCCAAGTCAGACAGGGAACTGGAAACACCATATATTTT
CASSQVRQGTGNTIYF
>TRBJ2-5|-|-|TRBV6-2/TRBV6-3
TGTGCCAGCAGTAGAGCGGGACAGTTGTACCAAGAGACCCAGTACTTC
CASSRAGQLYQETQYF
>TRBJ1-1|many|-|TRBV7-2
TGTGCCAGCATGCAACAGTGGAACACTGAAGCTTTCTTT
CASMQQWNTEAFF
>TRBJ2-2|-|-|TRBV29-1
TGCAGCGTTAGGGGATCCGGGGAGCTGTTTTTT
CSVRGSGELFF
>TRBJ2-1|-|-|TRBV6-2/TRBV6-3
TGTGCCACCGGCTCCTACAATGAGCAGTTCTTC
CATGSYNEQFF
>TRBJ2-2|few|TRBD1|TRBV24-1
TGTGCCACCAGTGACCCGGACAGGGGCGCCACCGGGGAGCTGTTTTTT
CATSDPDRGATGELFF
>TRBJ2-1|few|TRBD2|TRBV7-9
TGTGCCAGCTTACGGACTAGCGGGCTTAGGGAGCAGTTCTTC
CASLRTSGLREQFF
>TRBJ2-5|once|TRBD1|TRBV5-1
TGCGCCAGCAGCAAAGCCGACAGGGGGGAAGAGACCCAGTACTTC
CASSKADRGEETQYF
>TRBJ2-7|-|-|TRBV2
TGTGCCAGCGGCACCACCTACGAGCAGTACTTC
CASGTTYEQYF
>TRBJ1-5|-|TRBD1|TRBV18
TGTGCCAGCTCCGCCGCGGGACAGCTCAATCAGCCCCAGCATTTT
CASSAAGQLNQPQHF
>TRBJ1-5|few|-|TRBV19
TGTGCCAGTAGTATAGGAACGGACCGACAGCCCCAGCATTTT
CASSIGTDRQPQHF
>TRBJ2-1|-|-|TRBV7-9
TGTGCCAGCAGCTTAGCGGCGAAAAGCGGCAATGAGCAGTTCTTC
CASSLAAKSGNEQFF
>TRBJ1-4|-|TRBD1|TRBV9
TGTGCCAGCAGCGTGGGGACAGGTGAAAAACTGTTTTTT
CASSVGTGEKLFF
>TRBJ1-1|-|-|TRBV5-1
TGCGCCAGCAGCTTGTTTGACCCGAGTACTGAAGCTTTCTTT
CASSLFDPSTEAFF
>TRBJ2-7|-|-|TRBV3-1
TGTGCCAGCAGCCTAGAGCCAAAGATCTACGAGCAGTACTTC
CASSLEPKIYEQYF
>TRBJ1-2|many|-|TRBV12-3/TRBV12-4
TGCGCCAGCAGCTCGGGCACCTATGGCTACACCTTC
CASSSGTYGYTF
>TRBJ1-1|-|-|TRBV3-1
TGTGCCAGCAGCCGTTTGGTGAGCACTGAAGCTTTCTTT
CASSRLVSTEAFF
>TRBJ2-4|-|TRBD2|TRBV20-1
TGCAGTGCTAGAGGCGGGGGTAAAAACATTCAGTACTTC
CSARGGGKNIQYF
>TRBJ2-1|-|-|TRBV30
TGTGCCTGGAGCCCAGGACTCCTTCAATCGTCGAATGAGCAGTTCTTC
CAWSPGLLQSSNEQFF
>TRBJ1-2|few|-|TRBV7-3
TGTGCCAGCAGCTTAGCGGGGGGAAGGGGCTACACCTTC
CASSLAGGRGYTF
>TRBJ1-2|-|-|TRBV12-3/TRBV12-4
TGTGCCAGCAGTTTCGGGCAGAACGACTATGGCTACACCTTC
CASSFGQNDYGYTF
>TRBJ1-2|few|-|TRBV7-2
TGTGCCAGCAGGCAACAGGGCCGCGGCTACACCTTC
CASRQQGRGYTF
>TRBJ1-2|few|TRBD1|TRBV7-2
TGTGCCAGCAGCACTGGGACAGGGCTCTCCACTAACTATGGCTACACCTTC
CASSTGTGLSTNYGYTF
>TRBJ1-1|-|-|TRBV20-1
TGCAGTGCTAGAGAGGGTTCGGGCAGAAACACTGAAGCTTTCTTT
CSAREGSGRNTEAFF
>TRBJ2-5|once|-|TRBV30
TGTGCCTGGAGTGTAGACGGGAGACCTGGGGAGACCCAGTACTTC
CAWSVDGRPGETQYF
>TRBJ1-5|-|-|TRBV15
TGTGCCACCAGCAGAGGTCCCGGGTACGGCAATCAGCCCCAGCATTTT
CATSRGPGYGNQPQHF
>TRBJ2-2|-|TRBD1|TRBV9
TGTGCCAGCAGCTATACGGGACAGGGACCCGGGGAGCTGTTTTTT
CASSYTGQGPGELFF